This is a list of T cell receptor beta chains from one sample in a study of T cell changes during pregnancy in multiple sclerosis. Produced via immunoSEQ multiplex PCR; TCRdb's table is partial and in-frame only. Among fewer than 45,000 clones listed, 90% to 95% were seen once. This specimen consisted of CD8+ T cells from peripheral blood mononuclear cells, obtained in the third trimester of pregnancy. These receptors were obtained from a female donor with multiple sclerosis, enrolled in a pregnancy study. Each CDR3 is given with its conserved first and last residue. Each record gives: D gene, V gene, clone size, J gene, CDR3 protein, CDR3 DNA. D genes are given only for firm matches. Some rows mark clone size as missing; the rest say once, few, many or name a class of expanded clone.

d_gene: TRBD1
v_gene: TRBV7-9
abundance: .
j_gene: TRBJ1-2
CDR3aa: CASSLSRDRANGYTF
CDR3nt: TGTGCCAGCAGCTTGAGCCGGGACAGGGCTAATGGCTACACCTTC

d_gene: .
v_gene: TRBV7-9
abundance: .
j_gene: TRBJ2-1
CDR3aa: CASSPPNEQFF
CDR3nt: TGTGCCAGCAGCCCCCCAAATGAGCAGTTCTTC

d_gene: .
v_gene: TRBV11-3
abundance: .
j_gene: TRBJ2-2
CDR3aa: CASSFGVTGELFF
CDR3nt: TGTGCCAGCAGCTTCGGGGTTACCGGGGAGCTGTTTTTT

d_gene: .
v_gene: TRBV27
abundance: .
j_gene: TRBJ2-1
CDR3aa: CASSDSYNEQFF
CDR3nt: TGTGCCAGCAGTGACAGTTACAATGAGCAGTTCTTC

d_gene: .
v_gene: TRBV6-5
abundance: .
j_gene: TRBJ1-1
CDR3aa: CASSLNGLVNTEAFF
CDR3nt: TGTGCCAGCAGCCTTAATGGACTGGTGAACACTGAAGCTTTCTTT

d_gene: .
v_gene: TRBV9
abundance: .
j_gene: TRBJ2-3
CDR3aa: CASSAEGGQRSTDTQYF
CDR3nt: TGTGCCAGCAGCGCCGAGGGGGGGCAGCGAAGCACAGATACGCAGTATTTT

d_gene: .
v_gene: TRBV19
abundance: once
j_gene: TRBJ2-3
CDR3aa: CASSINGGVRPSDTQYF
CDR3nt: TGTGCCAGTAGTATAAATGGAGGGGTTCGCCCTTCAGATACGCAGTATTTT

d_gene: TRBD2
v_gene: TRBV13
abundance: .
j_gene: TRBJ2-7
CDR3aa: CASSAGLANEQYF
CDR3nt: TGTGCCAGCAGCGCGGGACTAGCGAACGAGCAGTACTTC

d_gene: .
v_gene: TRBV28
abundance: .
j_gene: TRBJ1-1
CDR3aa: CASSLNPDSPLESEAFF
CDR3nt: TGTGCCAGCAGTTTAAACCCGGACAGCCCCCTGGAAAGTGAAGCTTTCTTT

d_gene: TRBD1
v_gene: TRBV7-9
abundance: .
j_gene: TRBJ1-1
CDR3aa: CASSLAMGTADTEAFF
CDR3nt: TGTGCCAGCAGCTTAGCGATGGGGACAGCGGACACTGAAGCTTTCTTT

d_gene: TRBD1
v_gene: TRBV6-1
abundance: few
j_gene: TRBJ2-7
CDR3aa: CASSGQGSSYEQYF
CDR3nt: TGTGCCAGCAGTGGACAGGGAAGCTCCTACGAGCAGTACTTC

d_gene: TRBD1
v_gene: TRBV7-9
abundance: .
j_gene: TRBJ2-5
CDR3aa: CASRSRTGKEEETQYF
CDR3nt: TGTGCCAGCAGAAGCCGGACAGGGAAGGAGGAAGAGACCCAGTACTTC

d_gene: TRBD2
v_gene: TRBV4-2
abundance: once
j_gene: TRBJ2-7
CDR3aa: CASSQAEGLAGYEQYF
CDR3nt: TGTGCCAGCAGCCAAGCAGAAGGACTAGCGGGATACGAGCAGTACTTC

d_gene: .
v_gene: TRBV28
abundance: .
j_gene: TRBJ2-5
CDR3aa: CASSLGQSPTQYF
CDR3nt: TGTGCCAGCAGTTTGGGGCAGTCGCCGACCCAGTACTTC

d_gene: .
v_gene: TRBV4-1
abundance: .
j_gene: TRBJ2-7
CDR3aa: CASSRPEAVEQYF
CDR3nt: TGCGCCAGCAGCCGCCCAGAAGCGGTCGAGCAGTACTTC

d_gene: .
v_gene: TRBV19
abundance: .
j_gene: TRBJ2-1
CDR3aa: CASSRGTGYNEQFF
CDR3nt: TGTGCCAGTAGCCGAGGGACTGGCTACAATGAGCAGTTCTTC

d_gene: TRBD2
v_gene: TRBV7-9
abundance: .
j_gene: TRBJ2-1
CDR3aa: CAEREVGEQFF
CDR3nt: TGTGCCGAGCGGGAGGTGGGTGAGCAGTTCTTC

d_gene: .
v_gene: TRBV14
abundance: once
j_gene: TRBJ2-7
CDR3aa: CASSSRAYEQYF
CDR3nt: TGTGCCAGCAGCTCTCGAGCCTACGAGCAGTACTTC

d_gene: TRBD2
v_gene: TRBV4-1
abundance: .
j_gene: TRBJ2-7
CDR3aa: CASSHVGLSGTSEQYF
CDR3nt: TGCGCCAGCAGCCATGTCGGCCTTAGCGGGACATCCGAGCAGTACTTC

d_gene: .
v_gene: TRBV19
abundance: .
j_gene: TRBJ2-5
CDR3aa: CASSMGTGSFGETQYF
CDR3nt: TGTGCCAGTAGTATGGGTACCGGGAGTTTTGGAGAGACCCAGTACTTC

d_gene: .
v_gene: TRBV5-5
abundance: .
j_gene: TRBJ2-1
CDR3aa: CASSLASNSYNEQFF
CDR3nt: TGTGCCAGCAGCTTGGCCAGTAACTCCTACAATGAGCAGTTCTTC

d_gene: TRBD2
v_gene: TRBV6-6
abundance: .
j_gene: TRBJ2-1
CDR3aa: CASSPLAASYNEQFF
CDR3nt: TGTGCCAGCAGTCCACTAGCGGCCTCCTACAATGAGCAGTTCTTC

d_gene: .
v_gene: TRBV19
abundance: .
j_gene: TRBJ1-5
CDR3aa: CASSPGGSLGPQHF
CDR3nt: TGTGCCAGTAGTCCCGGGGGAAGTTTAGGGCCCCAGCATTTT

d_gene: TRBD1
v_gene: TRBV30
abundance: medium-sized
j_gene: TRBJ2-7
CDR3aa: CAWKRTGVYYEQYF
CDR3nt: TGTGCCTGGAAACGGACAGGGGTATACTACGAGCAGTACTTC

d_gene: .
v_gene: TRBV28
abundance: .
j_gene: TRBJ1-5
CDR3aa: CASSPPTGQVQPQHF
CDR3nt: TGTGCCAGCAGTCCCCCGACAGGCCAGGTTCAGCCCCAGCATTTT

d_gene: .
v_gene: TRBV23-1
abundance: once
j_gene: TRBJ1-2
CDR3aa: CASSQTHNFAYGYTF
CDR3nt: TGCGCCAGCAGTCAAACACACAATTTCGCTTATGGCTACACCTTC

d_gene: .
v_gene: TRBV6-1
abundance: once
j_gene: TRBJ1-3
CDR3aa: CASSEDVGGDVGNTIYF
CDR3nt: TGTGCCAGCAGTGAAGATGTGGGGGGTGATGTCGGAAACACCATATATTTT

d_gene: .
v_gene: TRBV28
abundance: .
j_gene: TRBJ1-2
CDR3aa: CASSLETGKKPRDGYTF
CDR3nt: TGTGCCAGCAGTTTAGAAACGGGAAAGAAACCTCGGGATGGCTACACCTTC

d_gene: TRBD1
v_gene: TRBV4-3
abundance: .
j_gene: TRBJ2-7
CDR3aa: CASSQEVVGDRAYYEQYF
CDR3nt: TGCGCCAGCAGCCAAGAAGTAGTGGGGGACAGGGCCTACTACGAGCAGTACTTC

d_gene: .
v_gene: TRBV5-4
abundance: .
j_gene: TRBJ2-2
CDR3aa: CASSSNFGGGSGELFF
CDR3nt: TGTGCCAGCAGCTCGAATTTTGGGGGCGGGAGCGGGGAGCTGTTTTTT

d_gene: .
v_gene: TRBV28
abundance: .
j_gene: TRBJ2-5
CDR3aa: CASSFEGRETQYF
CDR3nt: TGTGCCAGCAGTTTTGAAGGGAGAGAGACCCAGTACTTC

d_gene: TRBD1
v_gene: TRBV29-1
abundance: .
j_gene: TRBJ2-1
CDR3aa: CSAPTGNNEQFF
CDR3nt: TGCAGCGCTCCGACAGGGAACAATGAGCAGTTCTTC

d_gene: TRBD1
v_gene: TRBV10-3
abundance: .
j_gene: TRBJ1-1
CDR3aa: CAISGQGVRTEAFF
CDR3nt: TGTGCCATCAGTGGGCAGGGGGTGAGGACTGAAGCTTTCTTT

d_gene: TRBD2
v_gene: TRBV28
abundance: .
j_gene: TRBJ2-3
CDR3aa: CASRQSGIGTDTQYF
CDR3nt: TGTGCCAGCAGGCAGAGCGGGATCGGGACAGATACGCAGTATTTT

d_gene: TRBD2
v_gene: TRBV19
abundance: .
j_gene: TRBJ2-1
CDR3aa: CASSRAGGPNNEQFF
CDR3nt: TGTGCCAGTAGTAGGGCGGGAGGGCCCAACAATGAGCAGTTCTTC

d_gene: .
v_gene: TRBV5-6
abundance: once
j_gene: TRBJ1-4
CDR3aa: CASSYAPGTLNEKLFF
CDR3nt: TGTGCCAGCAGCTACGCCCCCGGGACATTGAATGAAAAACTGTTTTTT

d_gene: .
v_gene: TRBV28
abundance: .
j_gene: TRBJ1-5
CDR3aa: CASSTPGLVGPQHF
CDR3nt: TGTGCCAGCAGTACGCCAGGGTTAGTAGGGCCCCAGCATTTT

d_gene: .
v_gene: TRBV28
abundance: .
j_gene: TRBJ1-5
CDR3aa: CASSLGFNQPQHF
CDR3nt: TGTGCCAGCAGTTTGGGCTTCAATCAGCCCCAGCATTTT

d_gene: .
v_gene: TRBV28
abundance: .
j_gene: TRBJ1-1
CDR3aa: CASSPTELNTEAFF
CDR3nt: TGTGCCAGCAGTCCAACAGAACTGAACACTGAAGCTTTCTTT

d_gene: TRBD1
v_gene: TRBV28
abundance: .
j_gene: TRBJ2-7
CDR3aa: CASRQGQGISYEQYF
CDR3nt: TGTGCCAGCAGACAGGGACAGGGGATCTCCTACGAGCAGTACTTC

d_gene: .
v_gene: TRBV2
abundance: .
j_gene: TRBJ1-5
CDR3aa: CASSGLDLNQPQHF
CDR3nt: TGTGCCAGCAGTGGACTTGATCTCAATCAGCCCCAGCATTTT

d_gene: .
v_gene: TRBV28
abundance: .
j_gene: TRBJ1-1
CDR3aa: CASSPDQGIWNTEAFF
CDR3nt: TGTGCCAGCAGCCCAGACCAGGGAATATGGAACACTGAAGCTTTCTTT

d_gene: TRBD1
v_gene: TRBV15
abundance: .
j_gene: TRBJ2-7
CDR3aa: CATSPGQSYEQYF
CDR3nt: TGTGCCACCAGCCCGGGACAGTCCTACGAGCAGTACTTC

d_gene: .
v_gene: TRBV7-9
abundance: .
j_gene: TRBJ1-1
CDR3aa: CASSLGWGESTEAFF
CDR3nt: TGTGCCAGCAGCTTGGGGTGGGGAGAGAGCACTGAAGCTTTCTTT

d_gene: .
v_gene: TRBV5-4
abundance: .
j_gene: TRBJ2-6
CDR3aa: CASSLSGAGANVLTF
CDR3nt: TGTGCCAGCAGCTTATCAGGGGCGGGGGCCAACGTCCTGACTTTC

d_gene: .
v_gene: TRBV30
abundance: .
j_gene: TRBJ2-1
CDR3aa: CAWRGGTYNEQFF
CDR3nt: TGTGCCTGGAGGGGGGGAACCTACAATGAGCAGTTCTTC

d_gene: .
v_gene: TRBV12-2
abundance: .
j_gene: TRBJ1-5
CDR3aa: CASREGATGNQPQHF
CDR3nt: TGTGCAAGTCGCGAGGGGGCGACAGGGAATCAGCCCCAGCATTTT

d_gene: TRBD2
v_gene: TRBV19
abundance: once
j_gene: TRBJ2-7
CDR3aa: CASSGLLREEQYF
CDR3nt: TGTGCCAGTAGTGGATTACTGCGGGAGGAGCAGTACTTC

d_gene: TRBD1
v_gene: TRBV7-9
abundance: .
j_gene: TRBJ2-2
CDR3aa: CASSSRTGTGELFF
CDR3nt: TGTGCCAGCAGTTCCAGGACAGGTACCGGGGAGCTGTTTTTT

d_gene: TRBD1
v_gene: TRBV6-1
abundance: .
j_gene: TRBJ2-2
CDR3aa: CASSTTGGLVGELFF
CDR3nt: TGTGCCAGCAGTACGACAGGGGGCCTAGTCGGGGAGCTGTTTTTT